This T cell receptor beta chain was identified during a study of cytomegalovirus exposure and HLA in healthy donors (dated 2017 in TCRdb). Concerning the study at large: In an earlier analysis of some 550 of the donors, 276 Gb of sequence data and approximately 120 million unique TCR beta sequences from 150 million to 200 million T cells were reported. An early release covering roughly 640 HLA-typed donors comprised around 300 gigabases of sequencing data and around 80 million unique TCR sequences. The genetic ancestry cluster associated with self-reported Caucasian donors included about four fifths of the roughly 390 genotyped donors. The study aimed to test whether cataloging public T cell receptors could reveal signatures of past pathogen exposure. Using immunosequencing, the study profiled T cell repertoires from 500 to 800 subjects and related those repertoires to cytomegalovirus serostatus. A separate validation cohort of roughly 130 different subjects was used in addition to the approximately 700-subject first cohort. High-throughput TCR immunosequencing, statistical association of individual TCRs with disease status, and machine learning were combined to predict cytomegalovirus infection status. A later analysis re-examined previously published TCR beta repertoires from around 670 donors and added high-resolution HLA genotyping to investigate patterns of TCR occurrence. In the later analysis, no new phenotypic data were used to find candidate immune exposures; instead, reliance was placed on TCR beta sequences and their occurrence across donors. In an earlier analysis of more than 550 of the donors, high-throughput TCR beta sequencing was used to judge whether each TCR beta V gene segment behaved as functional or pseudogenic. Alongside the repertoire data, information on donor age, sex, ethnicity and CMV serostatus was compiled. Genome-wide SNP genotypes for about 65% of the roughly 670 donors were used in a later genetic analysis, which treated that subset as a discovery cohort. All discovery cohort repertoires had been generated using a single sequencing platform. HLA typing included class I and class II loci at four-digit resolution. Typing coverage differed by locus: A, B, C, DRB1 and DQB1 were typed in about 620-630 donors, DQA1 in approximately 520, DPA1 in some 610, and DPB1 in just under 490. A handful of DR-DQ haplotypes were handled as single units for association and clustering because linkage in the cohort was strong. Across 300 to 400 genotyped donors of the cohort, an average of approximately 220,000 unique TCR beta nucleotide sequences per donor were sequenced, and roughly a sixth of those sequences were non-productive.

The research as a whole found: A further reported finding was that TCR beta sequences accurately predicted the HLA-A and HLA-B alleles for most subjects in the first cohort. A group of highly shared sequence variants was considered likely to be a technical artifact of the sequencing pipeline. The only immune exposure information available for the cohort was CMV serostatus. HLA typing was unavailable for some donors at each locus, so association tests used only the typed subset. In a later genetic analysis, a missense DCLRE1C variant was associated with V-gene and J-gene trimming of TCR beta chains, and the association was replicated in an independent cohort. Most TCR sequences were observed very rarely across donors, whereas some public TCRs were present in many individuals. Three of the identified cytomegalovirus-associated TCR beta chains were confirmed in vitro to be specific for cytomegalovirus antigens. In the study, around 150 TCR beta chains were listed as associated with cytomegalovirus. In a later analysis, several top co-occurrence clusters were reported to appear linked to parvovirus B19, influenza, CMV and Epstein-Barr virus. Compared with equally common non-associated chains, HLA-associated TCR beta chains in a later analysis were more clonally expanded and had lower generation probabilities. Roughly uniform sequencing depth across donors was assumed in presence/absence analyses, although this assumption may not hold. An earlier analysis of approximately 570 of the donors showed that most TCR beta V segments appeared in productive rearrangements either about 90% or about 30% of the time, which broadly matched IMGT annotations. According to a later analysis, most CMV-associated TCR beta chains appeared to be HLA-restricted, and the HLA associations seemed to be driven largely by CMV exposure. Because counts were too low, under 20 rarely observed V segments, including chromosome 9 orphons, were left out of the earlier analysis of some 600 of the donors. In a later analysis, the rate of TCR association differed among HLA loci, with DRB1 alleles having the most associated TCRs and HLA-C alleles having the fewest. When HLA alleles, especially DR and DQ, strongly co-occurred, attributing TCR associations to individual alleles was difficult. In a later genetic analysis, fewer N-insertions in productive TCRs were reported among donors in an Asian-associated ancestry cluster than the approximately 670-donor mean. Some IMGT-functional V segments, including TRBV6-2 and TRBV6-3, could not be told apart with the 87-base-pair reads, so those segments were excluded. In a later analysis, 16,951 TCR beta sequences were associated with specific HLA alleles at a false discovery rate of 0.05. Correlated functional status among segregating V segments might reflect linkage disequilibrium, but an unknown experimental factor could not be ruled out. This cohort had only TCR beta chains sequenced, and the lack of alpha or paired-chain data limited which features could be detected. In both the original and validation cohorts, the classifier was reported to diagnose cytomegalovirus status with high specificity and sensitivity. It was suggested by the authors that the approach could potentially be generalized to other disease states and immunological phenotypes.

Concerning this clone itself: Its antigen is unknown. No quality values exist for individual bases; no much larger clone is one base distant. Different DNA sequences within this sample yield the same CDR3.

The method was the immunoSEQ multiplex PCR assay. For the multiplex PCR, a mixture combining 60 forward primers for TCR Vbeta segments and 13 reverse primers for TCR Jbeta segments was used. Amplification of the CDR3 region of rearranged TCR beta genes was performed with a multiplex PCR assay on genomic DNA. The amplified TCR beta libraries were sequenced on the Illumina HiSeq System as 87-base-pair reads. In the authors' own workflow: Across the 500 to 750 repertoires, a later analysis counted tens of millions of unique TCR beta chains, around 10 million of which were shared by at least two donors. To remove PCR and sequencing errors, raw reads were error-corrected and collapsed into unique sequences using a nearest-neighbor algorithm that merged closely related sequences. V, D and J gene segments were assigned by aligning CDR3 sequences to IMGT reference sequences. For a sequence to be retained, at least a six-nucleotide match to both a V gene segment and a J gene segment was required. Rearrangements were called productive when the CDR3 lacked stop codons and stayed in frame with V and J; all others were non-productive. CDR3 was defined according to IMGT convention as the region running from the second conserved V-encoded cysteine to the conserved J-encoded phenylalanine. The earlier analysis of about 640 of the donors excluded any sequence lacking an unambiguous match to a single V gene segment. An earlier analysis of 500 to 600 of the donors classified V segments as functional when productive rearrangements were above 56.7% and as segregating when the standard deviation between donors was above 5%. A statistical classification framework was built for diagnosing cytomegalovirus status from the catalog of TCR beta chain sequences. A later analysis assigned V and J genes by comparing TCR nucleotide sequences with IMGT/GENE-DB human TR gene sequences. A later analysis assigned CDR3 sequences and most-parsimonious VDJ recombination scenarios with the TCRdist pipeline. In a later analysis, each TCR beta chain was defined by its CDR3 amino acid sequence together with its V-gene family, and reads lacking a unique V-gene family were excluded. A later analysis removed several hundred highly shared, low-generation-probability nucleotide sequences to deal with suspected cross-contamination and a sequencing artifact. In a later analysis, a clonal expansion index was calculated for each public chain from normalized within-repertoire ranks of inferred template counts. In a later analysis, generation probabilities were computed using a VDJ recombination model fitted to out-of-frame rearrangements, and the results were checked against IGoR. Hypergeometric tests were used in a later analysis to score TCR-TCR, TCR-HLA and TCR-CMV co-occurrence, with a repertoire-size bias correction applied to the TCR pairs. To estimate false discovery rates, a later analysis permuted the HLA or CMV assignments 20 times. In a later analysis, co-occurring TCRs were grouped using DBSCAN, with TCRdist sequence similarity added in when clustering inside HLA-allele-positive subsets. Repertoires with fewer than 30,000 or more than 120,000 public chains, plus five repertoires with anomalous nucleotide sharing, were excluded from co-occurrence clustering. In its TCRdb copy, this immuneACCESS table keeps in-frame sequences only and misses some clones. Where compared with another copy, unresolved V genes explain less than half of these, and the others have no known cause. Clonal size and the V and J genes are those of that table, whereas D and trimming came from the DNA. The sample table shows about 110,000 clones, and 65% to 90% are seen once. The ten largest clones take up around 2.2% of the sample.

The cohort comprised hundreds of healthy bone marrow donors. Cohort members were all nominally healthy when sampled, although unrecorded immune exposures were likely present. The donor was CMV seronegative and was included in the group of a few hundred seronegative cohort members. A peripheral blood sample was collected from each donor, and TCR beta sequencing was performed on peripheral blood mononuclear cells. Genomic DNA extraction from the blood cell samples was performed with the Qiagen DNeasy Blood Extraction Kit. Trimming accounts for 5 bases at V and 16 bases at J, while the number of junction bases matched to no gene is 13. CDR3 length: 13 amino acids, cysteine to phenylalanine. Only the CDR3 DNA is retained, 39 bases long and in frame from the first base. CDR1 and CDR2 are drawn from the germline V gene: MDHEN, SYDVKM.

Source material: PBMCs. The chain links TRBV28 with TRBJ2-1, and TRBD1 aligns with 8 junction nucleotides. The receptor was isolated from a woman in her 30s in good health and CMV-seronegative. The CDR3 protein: CASSTKIGQGPFF. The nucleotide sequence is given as TGTGCCAGCAGTACTAAAATCGGACAGGGCCCCTTCTTC.